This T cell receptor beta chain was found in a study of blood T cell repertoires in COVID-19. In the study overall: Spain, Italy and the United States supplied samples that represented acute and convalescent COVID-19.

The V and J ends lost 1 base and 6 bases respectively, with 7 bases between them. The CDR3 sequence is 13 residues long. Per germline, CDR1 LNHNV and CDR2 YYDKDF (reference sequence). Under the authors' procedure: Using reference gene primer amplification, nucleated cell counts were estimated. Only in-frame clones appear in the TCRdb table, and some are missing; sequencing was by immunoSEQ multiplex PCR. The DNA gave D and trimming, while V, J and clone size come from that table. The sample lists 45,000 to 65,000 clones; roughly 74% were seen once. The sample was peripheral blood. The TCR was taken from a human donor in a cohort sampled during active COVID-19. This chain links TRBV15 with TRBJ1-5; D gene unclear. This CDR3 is CATSRARGQPQHF. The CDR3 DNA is TGTGCCACCAGCAGAGCCCGGGGTCAGCCCCAGCATTTT.